This T cell receptor beta chain was retrieved from a study of long-term antiretroviral therapy in people with HIV. Study-level findings and limits: Controls exceeded HIV repertoires in CDR3 length range. Once patients were on ART, diversity went higher but still fell short of transplant donor controls.

Researchers ran immunoSEQ v3.0 at survey level. The assay was immunoSEQ multiplex PCR, and TCRdb's table has in-frame clones only and misses some. The sample has fewer than 30,000 clones, 88% seen once; the top ten hold around 5.3%. CDR1 SGHVS and CDR2 FQNEAQ come from the germline V gene. This CDR3 comprises 16 residues. With 1 base removed from V and 4 bases from J, the gap between germline ends came to 14 bases. Remarks on this clone: Its antigen remains unknown.

J is TRBJ1-5 and V is TRBV7-8, with D possibly TRBD1 on 6 matching bases. The sequence was collected from a man under 40 with HIV. The starting material was unsorted PBMCs, obtained about 4.5 years after starting antiretroviral therapy. Here the CDR3 DNA reads TGTGCCAGCAGCTTAGTTCCCAGGGGAGGGAATCAGCCCCAGCATTTT. Its protein product is CASSLVPRGGNQPQHF.